Listed here are 31 T cell receptor beta chains from one sample, sequenced in a study of shared clonotypes between healthy human individuals. The protocol was immunoSEQ multiplex PCR, while the TCRdb copy is restricted to in-frame clones and leaves out a portion. The data contain 1,100,000 or so clones, 75% to 85% of them singletons. Material for sequencing was memory CD4+ T cells from PBMCs. Subset defined: CD45RA-negative fraction. These TCRs come from a man younger than 35 in good health. Some clones in this sample may be carry-over from other donors' samples.

The chain links TRBV28 to TRBJ2-7; 7 bases are a match to TRBD2. The CDR3 has 13 residues. The germline V gene encodes CDR1 MDHEN and CDR2 SYDVKM. The CDR3 bases are TGTGCGATAGGGCGGGGGATTGCCTACGAGCAGTACTTC. Residues: CAIGRGIAYEQYF.

This clone came up a few times. The rearrangement joins TRBV7-2 to TRBJ2-7; the match to TRBD2 covers 7 bases. Germline V lookup: CDR1 SGHTA, CDR2 FQGNSA. CDR3 size: 17 residues. With V trimmed by 5 bases and J by 2 bases, 15 bases remained unmatched. CDR3 sequence: CASSPTGWGGGTYEQYF. DNA of the CDR3: TGTGCCAGCAGCCCAACCGGGTGGGGCGGGGGAACCTACGAGCAGTACTTC.

For this clone: A clone one base away is much larger, so this may be a read error. Additional DNA sequences in this sample encode the identical CDR3. J is TRBJ2-5 and V is TRBV30; no definite D call. The CDR3 spans 14 residues. V lost 0 bases to trimming and J lost 7 bases, with 15 bases between them. Germline V gene lookup returns CDR1 GTSNPN and CDR2 SVGIG (reference sequence). The CDR3 here is CAWSVIGNLGTQYF. CDR3 nucleotides: TGTGCCTGGAGTGTAATCGGCAACCTCGGGACCCAGTACTTC. Filled out from reference TRBV30 and TRBJ2-5, the complete variable domain reads SQTIHQWPATLVQPVGSPLSLECTVEGTSNPNLYWYRQAAGRGLQLLFYSVGIGQISSEVPQNLSASRPQDRQFILSSKKLLLSDSGFYLCAWSVIGNLGTQYFGPGTRLLVL.

The gene calls are TRBV4-1 and TRBJ2-7; tentatively, D is TRBD1 or TRBD2 (5 bases each). CDR1 and CDR2 (germline): MGHRA, YSYEKL. This CDR3 comprises 14 residues. V was trimmed by 1 base and J by 2 bases, leaving 9 bases between them. The CDR3 protein is CASSQVPGPYEQYF. The CDR3 bases are TGCGCCAGCAGCCAAGTTCCGGGGCCCTACGAGCAGTACTTC.

V usage is TRBV28 and J usage is TRBJ2-7; 10 bases fit TRBD2. CDR1 and CDR2 from the germline V gene are MDHEN and SYDVKM. The CDR3 has 15 residues. V was clipped by 7 bases and J by 7 bases; unmatched bases: 13. CDR3 nucleotides: TGTGCCAGCACCCCTGGGTCTAGCGGGAGAAAGGAGCAGTACTTC. Translation gives CASTPGSSGRKEQYF.

V usage is TRBV7-9 and J usage is TRBJ2-3; D call uncertain. In germline, CDR1 is SEHNR, CDR2 FQNEAQ (reference sequence). This CDR3 comprises 14 residues. Trimming removed 5 bases at V and 1 base at J, with 10 bases between. CDR3 coding DNA: TGTGCCAGCAGCCCCCGTGGAGGCACAGATACGCAGTATTTT. This encodes CASSPRGGTDTQYF.

This clone was counted a single time. This chain connects TRBV4-3 to TRBJ2-2; TRBD2 matches 13 bases. Germline V gives CDR1 LGHNA, CDR2 YSLEER. CDR3 size: 16 residues. J was trimmed by 2 bases and V by 6 bases; bases with no gene match: 3. CDR3 DNA: TGCGCCAGCAGTGGACTAGCGGGAGATAACACCGGGGAGCTGTTTTTT. This codes for CASSGLAGDNTGELFF.

With regard to this clone: At one end the junction does not follow the germline gene, possibly because of a read error. This sequence joins TRBV9 and TRBJ1-1, with no clear D. The length of the CDR3 is 14 residues. Germline assignment: CDR1 SGDLS and CDR2 YYNGEE. The CDR3: CASSVGSENAEAFF. The CDR3 nucleotides read TGTGCCAGCAGCGTAGGCTCCGAGAACGCTGAAGCTTTCTTT. Variable domain in full (rest from reference TRBV9 and TRBJ1-1): DSGVTQTPKHLITATGQRVTLRCSPRSGDLSVYWYQQSLDQGLQFLIQYYNGEERAKGNILERFSAQQFPDLHSELNLSSLELGDSALYFCASSVGSENAEAFFGQGTRLTVV.

This rearrangement joins TRBV4-1 to TRBJ1-2; no clear D. The ends were cut back, 0 bases at V and 1 base at J, with 9 bases in the middle. The CDR3 runs to 15 residues. Germline CDR1 is MGHRA and CDR2 is YSYEKL. DNA of the CDR3: TGCGCCAGCAGCCAAGATGGGATAGGTAACTATGGCTACACCTTC. It codes for CASSQDGIGNYGYTF.

The DNA for the CDR3 is TGCGCCAGCAGCTTGGGACAGTTACCGAACACAGATACGCAGTATTTT. As protein: CASSLGQLPNTDTQYF. The chain is built from TRBV5-1 and TRBJ2-3, with D tentatively TRBD1 (5 bases). CDR3 length equals 16 residues. Germline V gene lookup returns CDR1 SGHRS and CDR2 YFSETQ. Trimming pared 0 bases from V and 2 bases from J, leaving 13 bases between. Drawing the rest from reference TRBV5-1 and TRBJ2-3, the complete variable domain is KAGVTQTPRYLIKTRGQQVTLSCSPISGHRSVSWYQQTPGQGLQFLFEYFSETQRNKGNFPGRFSGRQFSNSRSEMNVSTLELGDSALYLCASSLGQLPNTDTQYFGPGTRLTVL.

The chain joins TRBV28 to TRBJ1-1; no firm D call. From germline, CDR1 is MDHEN and CDR2 SYDVKM. Trimming left V 11 bases short and J 4 bases short, with 17 bases between. CDR3 length: 13 residues. DNA of the CDR3: TGTGCCGGTAATACTATTCGGGGCACTGAAGCTTTCTTT. Amino acid sequence: CAGNTIRGTEAFF.

The V and J genes are TRBV4-1 and TRBJ1-4, with a weak D call TRBD1 (6 bases). CDR1 and CDR2 from the germline V gene are MGHRA and YSYEKL. V lost 2 bases and J lost 2, with 9 bases in between. The CDR3 is 15 amino acids. This CDR3 is CASSQRTATNEKLFF. CDR3 in DNA: TGCGCCAGCAGCCAACGGACAGCTACTAATGAAAAACTGTTTTTT.

The rearrangement links TRBV2 to TRBJ1-2, with D perhaps matching TRBD1 (5 bases). CDR3 length: 14 residues. In germline, CDR1 is SNHLY, CDR2 FYNNEI. Trimming left V 6 bases short and J 7 bases short, with 18 bases between. CDR3 DNA: TGTGCCAGCAGCGGAGGGACGGCGCGCGGTGGCTACACCTTC. Translation gives CASSGGTARGGYTF.

This clone has just a few counts. The chain uses TRBV5-4 and TRBJ1-2; no definite D call. The germline CDR1 and CDR2 sequences are SGHNT and YYREEE (reference sequence). The CDR3 has 11 amino acids. The V and J ends lost 4 bases and 5 bases respectively, with 6 bases between them. CDR3 bases: TGTGCCAGCAGCACCGATTATGGCTACACCTTC. Protein sequence: CASSTDYGYTF.

V and J are TRBV4-2 and TRBJ2-2; unclear D gene. There are 14 residues in the CDR3. Per the germline V gene, CDR1 is LGHNA and CDR2 is YNFKEQ. The germline V and J ends were trimmed by 6 bases and 2 bases, with 10 bases remaining between them. CDR3 region: CASRIVSNTGELFF. In DNA, the CDR3 is TGTGCCAGCAGGATAGTCAGCAACACCGGGGAGCTGTTTTTT.

J is TRBJ1-3 and V is TRBV5-4; the match to TRBD1 covers 8 bases. After removal of 0 bases from V and 1 base from J, the junction contained 12 bases not matched to a gene. The germline CDR1 and CDR2 sequences are SGHNT and YYREEE (reference sequence). The CDR3 is made up of 19 amino acids. CDR3 coding DNA: TGTGCCAGCAGCTTGGGCCAAGGACAGGGCCCTTTGTCTGGAAACACCATATATTTT. Protein sequence: CASSLGQGQGPLSGNTIYF. Looking up the rest from reference TRBV5-4 and TRBJ1-3 gives the full variable domain: ETGVTQSPTHLIKTRGQQVTLRCSSQSGHNTVSWYQQALGQGPQFIFQYYREEENGRGNFPPRFSGLQFPNYSSELNVNALELDDSALYLCASSLGQGQGPLSGNTIYFGEGSWLTVV.

The rearrangement uses TRBV11-2 and TRBJ2-1; D not resolved. The CDR3 spans 14 residues. V lost 3 bases, J lost 0 bases, and 6 bases lay in between. Germline CDR1 reads SGHAT; CDR2 reads FQNNGV. The CDR3 DNA sequence: TGTGCCAGCAGCTTCGTTCTCTCCTACAATGAGCAGTTCTTC. Translating gives CASSFVLSYNEQFF.

J is TRBJ1-4 and V is TRBV6-1; D may be TRBD1 (5 bases). Germline V lookup: CDR1 MNHNS, CDR2 SASEGT. The germline V and J ends were trimmed by 0 bases and 11 bases, with 16 bases remaining between them. This CDR3 is built from 15 residues. In DNA form, the CDR3 reads TGTGCCAGCAGTGAAGCCCAGGGTAAGTTTGATAAACTGTTTTTT. This encodes CASSEAQGKFDKLFF.

The V and J genes are TRBV6-5 and TRBJ1-2; TRBD1 is a possible D gene (6 bases). Per the germline V gene, CDR1 is MNHEY and CDR2 is SVGAGI. The CDR3 is 15 amino acids. Between the trimmed V and J ends, which lost 0 bases and 4 bases, there was a span of 12 bases. CDR3 nucleotides: TGTGCCAGCAGTTACTCGTTTACAGGGTTCTATGGCTACACCTTC. It codes for CASSYSFTGFYGYTF.

The rearrangement links TRBV7-3 to TRBJ2-7, with TRBD2 matching over 11 bases. The germline V gene encodes CDR1 SGHTA and CDR2 FQGTGA. CDR3 length equals 19 residues. The ends lost 0 bases at V and 3 bases at J; junction bases unmatched: 13. The CDR3 coding sequence is TGTGCCAGCAGCTTAACGCCTCCCGGGGGGACTAGCGGCCGCTACGAGCAGTACTTC. Translation gives CASSLTPPGGTSGRYEQYF. The complete variable domain, with remaining parts taken from reference TRBV7-3 and TRBJ2-7, reads GAGVSQTPSNKVTEKGKYVELRCDPISGHTALYWYRQSLGQGPEFLIYFQGTGAADDSGLPNDRFFAVRPEGSVSTLKIQRTERGDSAVYLCASSLTPPGGTSGRYEQYFGPGTRLTVT.

This chain connects TRBV5-1 to TRBJ1-5, with D tentatively TRBD1 (5 bases). Between the trimmed V and J ends, which lost 5 bases and 9 bases, there was a span of 15 bases. This CDR3 spans 13 amino acids. Germline V gene sequence: CDR1 SGHRS, CDR2 YFSETQ. CDR3: CASSRTGGGPQHF. The CDR3 DNA sequence: TGCGCCAGCAGTCGGACTGGGGGGGGGCCCCAGCATTTT.

The chain employs TRBV27 and TRBJ1-6, with D uncertain. V lost 8 bases and J lost 4, with 15 bases in between. Germline values: CDR1 MNHEY, CDR2 SMNVEV (reference sequence). The CDR3 consists of 15 residues. The CDR3 nucleotides are TGTGCCAGCCTGAACCTCGGGCTGTATAATTCACCCCTCCACTTT. Translated: CASLNLGLYNSPLHF.

In its sample, this clone was seen a few times. Other DNA sequences in the sample encode the same CDR3. V is TRBV7-2 and J is TRBJ1-2; D is possibly TRBD1 (6 bases). This CDR3 region has 13 residues. Germline loops: CDR1 SGHTA, CDR2 FQGNSA. Trimming removed 6 bases from V and 5 bases from J, with 13 bases in between. The CDR3 here is CASSPGTSYGYTF. CDR3 DNA: TGTGCCAGCAGTCCCGGGACAAGTTATGGCTACACCTTC.

J is TRBJ2-2 and V is TRBV4-2, with TRBD1 identical over 7 bases. Looked up from germline, CDR1 is LGHNA and CDR2 is YNFKEQ. V shed 1 base, J shed 1 base, and the junction held 3 bases outside the gene matches. This CDR3 contains 16 residues. In DNA, the CDR3 is TGTGCCAGCAGCCAAGCCCGGACAGGGAACACCGGGGAGCTGTTTTTT. The encoded protein is CASSQARTGNTGELFF.

A word on this clone: The same CDR3 can be traced to other DNA sequences in this sample. This chain connects TRBV19 to TRBJ2-1; D not resolved. Germline V CDR1 and CDR2: LNHDA, SQIVND (reference sequence). Deletions cut 1 base from V and 7 bases from J, with 5 bases between. There are 12 residues in the CDR3. This CDR3 is CASSIGGNEQFF. DNA for the CDR3: TGTGCCAGTAGTATAGGTGGGAATGAGCAGTTCTTC.

This sequence joins TRBV11-2 and TRBJ2-7; D not resolved. The germline gives CDR1 SGHAT, CDR2 FQNNGV. Between the trimmed V and J ends, which lost 2 bases and 3 bases, there was a span of 5 bases. The CDR3 is 12 amino acids. Here the CDR3 reads CASSLRVYEQYF. DNA for the CDR3: TGTGCCAGCAGCTTACGGGTCTACGAGCAGTACTTC.

This rearrangement joins TRBV10-2 to TRBJ2-7, with 9 bases aligning to TRBD2. V shed 6 bases, J shed 5 bases, and the junction held 8 bases outside the gene matches. The CDR3 is 14 residues long. Germline CDR1 is WSHSY and CDR2 is SAAADI. The CDR3 DNA reads TGCGCCAGCAGACGAGGACTAGCGACCCACGAGCAGTACTTC. Translation gives CASRRGLATHEQYF.

The V call is TRBV6-6, the J call TRBJ1-3, with D possibly matching TRBD1 (5 bases). Between the trimmed V and J ends, which lost 5 bases and 4 bases, there was a span of 9 bases. The CDR3 consists of 13 residues. The germline gives CDR1 MNHNY, CDR2 SVGAGI (reference sequence). CDR3 amino acids: CASSRGGGNTIYF. The CDR3, as DNA: TGTGCCAGCAGTAGGGGAGGGGGAAACACCATATATTTT.

This chain uses TRBV7-9 with TRBJ2-7; TRBD1 aligns across 8 bases. CDR3 length equals 16 residues. V shed 0 bases and J 6 bases; nucleotides not matched to a gene: 10. Germline CDR1 reads SEHNR; CDR2 reads FQNEAQ (reference sequence). The CDR3 reads CASSLAPWQGAGEQYF. As DNA, the CDR3 is TGTGCCAGCAGCTTAGCGCCATGGCAGGGGGCGGGCGAGCAGTACTTC. The full variable domain, completed using reference TRBV7-9 and TRBJ2-7, is DTGVSQNPRHKITKRGQNVTFRCDPISEHNRLYWYRQTLGQGPEFLTYFQNEAQLEKSRLLSDRFSAERPKGSFSTLEIQRTEQGDSAMYLCASSLAPWQGAGEQYFGPGTRLTVT.

The V call is TRBV27, the J call TRBJ2-1; 7 bases are shared with TRBD1. The trim removed 10 bases at V and 5 bases at J, leaving 11 bases unmatched. Per the germline V gene, CDR1 is MNHEY and CDR2 is SMNVEV (reference sequence). The CDR3 is made up of 14 amino acids. The CDR3 reads CATRWDSRNNEQFF. In nucleotides, the CDR3 is TGTGCCACCCGATGGGACAGCCGGAACAATGAGCAGTTCTTC.

CDR3 coding DNA: TGTGCCAGCACCATAGCGGGAGGAAGCGACAATGAGCAGTTCTTC. Its translation: CASTIAGGSDNEQFF. This chain joins TRBV7-3 and TRBJ2-1, with 10 bases matching TRBD2. In germline, CDR1 is SGHTA, CDR2 FQGTGA. V lost 7 bases and J lost 5; bases outside the gene matches: 8. The CDR3 is made up of 15 amino acids. Combining the CDR3 with reference TRBV7-3 and TRBJ2-1 gives the whole variable domain GAGVSQTPSNKVTEKGKYVELRCDPISGHTALYWYRQSLGQGPEFLIYFQGTGAADDSGLPNDRFFAVRPEGSVSTLKIQRTERGDSAVYLCASTIAGGSDNEQFFGPGTRLTVL.